This TCR beta chain stems from a study of blood T cell repertoires in COVID-19. As for the study in general: Sites in the United States, Italy and Spain provided acute and convalescent COVID-19 samples. The analysed material was cDNA or gDNA that came from T cells, B-cell-depleted T cells, or PBMCs.

Authors' analysis steps: It was from reference gene primer amplification that nucleated cell counts were estimated. Method: immunoSEQ multiplex PCR; TCRdb's copy keeps in-frame clones and lacks some. For V, J and clone size, that table is used; D and trimming come from the DNA. The sample yields 150,000 to 200,000 clones, around nine tenths seen once. Sequencing was done on a sample of peripheral blood. The source is a man in his sixties or seventies with acute or convalescent COVID-19.

Here the CDR3 reads CASSLAARGSTEAFF. CDR3 coding DNA: TGTGCCAGCAGCTTGGCGGCCAGGGGAAGCACTGAAGCTTTCTTT. V usage is TRBV5-4 and J usage is TRBJ1-1; D is possibly TRBD1 (6 bases). CDR1 is SGHNT, CDR2 YYREEE, per germline (reference sequence). The germline V and J ends were trimmed by 0 bases and 4 bases, with 13 bases remaining between them. This CDR3 is built from 15 residues.